Shown below are 23 T cell receptor beta chains from a single sample sequenced in a study of T-cell memory formation after mild COVID-19. TCRdb itself ran the 5' RACE reads through MiXCR, one entry per CDR3 protein. Of tens of thousands of distinct CDR3 sequences listed, about 13% are singletons. Sequencing was performed on PBMCs or a T cell subset sorted from them (not recorded which). Receptors originate from an adult woman who had mild COVID-19 (a few samples of this study predate the infection). Cell type and time point are not known.

This sequence joins TRBV19 and TRBJ2-1; TRBD2 agrees at 13 bases. The CDR3 extends over 14 amino acids. Germline V lookup: CDR1 LNHDA, CDR2 SQIVND (reference sequence). J gave up 5 bases and V 10 bases, and 5 bases lay outside the gene matches. The CDR3 region is CATSGTSGDNEQFF. Written as DNA, the CDR3 is TGTGCCACCTCAGGGACTAGCGGGGACAATGAGCAGTTCTTC.

In its sample, this clonotype was seen a few times. The genes are TRBV3-1 and TRBJ2-1, with TRBD1 matching over 8 bases. This CDR3 is 19 amino acids long. The V segment lost 1 base and the J segment 0 bases; nucleotides outside the gene matches: 11. CDR1 LGHDT and CDR2 YNNKEL come from the germline V gene (reference sequence). CDR3 DNA: TGTGCCAGCAGCCAAGGGCGGACAGGGCCTGAGAGCTCCTACAATGAGCAGTTCTTC. Its translation is CASSQGRTGPESSYNEQFF.

The J gene is TRBJ2-1, the V gene TRBV7-7, with TRBD2 matching over 11 bases. CDR1 is SSHAT and CDR2 is FNYEAQ in the germline V gene (reference sequence). The CDR3 sequence is 16 residues long. With 4 bases clipped from V and 7 bases from J, the junction kept 9 bases outside the gene matches. The CDR3 region is CASSSLAGGLFNEQFF. The CDR3 DNA is TGTGCCAGCAGCTCCTTAGCGGGGGGGCTTTTTAATGAGCAGTTCTTC. The complete variable domain, with remaining parts taken from reference TRBV7-7 and TRBJ2-1, reads GAGVSQSPRYKVTKRGQDVTLRCDPISSHATLYWYQQALGQGPEFLTYFNYEAQPDKSGLPSDRFSAERPEGSISTLTIQRTEQRDSAMYRCASSSLAGGLFNEQFFGPGTRLTVL.

This clonotype was seen more than once but under ten times. The gene calls are TRBV9 and TRBJ1-1; the match to TRBD1 covers 8 bases. V trimming: 0 bases; J trimming: 5 bases; junction bases outside the gene matches: 12. The germline V gene encodes CDR1 SGDLS and CDR2 YYNGEE. This CDR3 is built from 17 residues. The CDR3 region has the DNA TGTGCCAGCAGCGTAGAAAATGCAGGGGGCGCAGGAACTGAAGCTTTCTTT. Translation: CASSVENAGGAGTEAFF.

This clonotype was seen many times. The chain has TRBV7-6 and TRBJ2-1, with D perhaps TRBD2 (7 bases). This CDR3 has 14 amino acids. V gave up 2 bases and J gave up 8 bases, with 13 bases separating them. Germline assignment: CDR1 SGHVS and CDR2 FNYEAQ. The chain's CDR3 is CASSLLGEGDEQFF. The CDR3 nucleotides are TGTGCCAGCAGCTTATTAGGGGAGGGGGATGAGCAGTTCTTC.

This chain connects TRBV3-1 to TRBJ2-2; unclear D gene. Germline values: CDR1 LGHDT, CDR2 YNNKEL (reference sequence). This CDR3 spans 12 amino acids. The V end was cut by 0 bases, the J end by 6 bases, with 2 bases between. CDR3 nucleotides: TGTGCCAGCAGCCAAGATTCCGGGGAGCTGTTTTTT. It encodes CASSQDSGELFF.

This chain connects TRBV4-1 to TRBJ2-2; perhaps TRBD1 as D (5 bases). The length of the CDR3 is 14 residues. Germline V CDR1 and CDR2: MGHRA, YSYEKL. Trimming cost V 1 base and J 6 bases, with 9 bases left between them. The CDR3 DNA sequence: TGCGCCAGCAGCCAAGTTTGGGGCTCCGGGGAGCTGTTTTTT. Translated, it gives CASSQVWGSGELFF.

The table lists this clonotype with a few counts. V and J are TRBV7-9 and TRBJ2-7; the D gene could be TRBD1 or TRBD2 (5 bases each). Germline V gives CDR1 SEHNR, CDR2 FQNEAQ (reference sequence). The CDR3 has 13 residues. Deletions cut 7 bases from V and 2 bases from J, with 12 bases between. The CDR3, as DNA: TGTGCCAGCACGGAACGAGGGGCCTACGAGCAGTACTTC. This gives the protein CASTERGAYEQYF. The full variable domain, rest sourced from reference TRBV7-9 and TRBJ2-7, is DTGVSQNPRHKITKRGQNVTFRCDPISEHNRLYWYRQTLGQGPEFLTYFQNEAQLEKSRLLSDRFSAERPKGSFSTLEIQRTEQGDSAMYLCASTERGAYEQYFGPGTRLTVT.

This clonotype was seen a handful of times. This chain joins TRBV7-8 and TRBJ2-3; weak D call: TRBD2 (6 bases). V gave up 8 bases and J gave up 7 bases, with 13 bases separating them. This CDR3 spans 12 amino acids. Germline V lookup: CDR1 SGHVS, CDR2 FQNEAQ. CDR3: CASSTGDNTQYF. The DNA of the CDR3 is TGTGCCAGCTCAACGGGGGATAATACGCAGTATTTT.

This clonotype showed up just a few times. The V and J genes are TRBV6-1 and TRBJ1-2, with TRBD1 matching over 8 bases. With 3 bases clipped from V and 8 bases from J, the junction kept 5 bases outside the gene matches. Germline V gene data show CDR1 as MNHNS and CDR2 as SASEGT. CDR3 length: 13 residues. The CDR3 nucleotides read TGTGCCAGCAGTGATCCAGGGGGCAGGGGCTACACCTTC. It specifies CASSDPGGRGYTF.

The rearrangement uses TRBV12-3 or TRBV12-4 and TRBJ2-7; possibly TRBD2 for D (5 bases). The V end was cut by 6 bases, the J end by 5 bases, with 14 bases between. This CDR3 has 13 residues. CDR3 protein: CASSSGPGNEQYF. In nucleotides, the CDR3 is TGTGCCAGCAGCTCCGGGCCCGGGAACGAGCAGTACTTC.

V and J are TRBV27 and TRBJ2-1; unclear D gene. The V gene's germline CDR1 is MNHEY and CDR2 SMNVEV (reference sequence). V was pared by 7 bases and J by 5 bases, with 6 bases between. The CDR3 consists of 11 residues. CDR3 bases: TGTGCCAGCAATTGGAACAATGAGCAGTTCTTC. It translates to CASNWNNEQFF.

This clonotype has a handful of counts. This chain links TRBV7-9 with TRBJ2-1; maybe TRBD2 (5 bases). Germline CDR1 reads SEHNR; CDR2 reads FQNEAQ (reference sequence). Trimming cost V 5 bases and J 4 bases, with 18 bases left between them. There are 16 residues in the CDR3. This CDR3 is CASSTPSGIPYNEQFF. The CDR3 coding sequence is TGTGCCAGCAGCACCCCCAGCGGTATCCCTTACAATGAGCAGTTCTTC. Looking up the rest from reference TRBV7-9 and TRBJ2-1 gives the full variable domain: DTGVSQNPRHKITKRGQNVTFRCDPISEHNRLYWYRQTLGQGPEFLTYFQNEAQLEKSRLLSDRFSAERPKGSFSTLEIQRTEQGDSAMYLCASSTPSGIPYNEQFFGPGTRLTVL.

This clonotype has a handful of counts. The chain recombines TRBV6-1 with TRBJ2-3; tentative D call: TRBD2 (5 bases). Deletions cut 5 bases from V and 6 bases from J, with 18 bases between. This CDR3 contains 15 residues. The germline gives CDR1 MNHNS, CDR2 SASEGT. DNA of the CDR3: TGTGCCAGCAGTTCGAAGGAGGCCTTCGGGGATACGCAGTATTTT. Protein: CASSSKEAFGDTQYF.

In this sample, this clonotype turned up many times. The chain employs TRBV6-2 or TRBV6-3 and TRBJ2-7; weak D call: TRBD1 (6 bases). V dropped 2 bases and J dropped 6 bases, with 8 bases sitting between them. The germline gives CDR1 MNHEY, CDR2 SVGEGT. The CDR3 has 12 amino acids. CDR3 nucleotides: TGTGCCAGCAGTTACGCAGGGGCCGAGCAGTACTTC. Translated, it gives CASSYAGAEQYF.

Written as DNA, the CDR3 is TGTGCCAGCAGTGAAACAGCGAACACTGAAGCTTTCTTT. It specifies CASSETANTEAFF. The gene calls are TRBV2 and TRBJ1-1; D not certain. Germline-derived CDR1 and CDR2 are SNHLY and FYNNEI. The CDR3 runs to 13 residues. Trimming removed 2 bases from V and 1 base from J, with 5 bases in between.

This chain uses TRBV29-1 with TRBJ2-7, with D unclear. Deletions cut 4 bases from V and 3 bases from J, with 13 bases between. The CDR3 is made up of 13 amino acids. The germline V gene encodes CDR1 SQVTM and CDR2 ANQGSEA. CDR3 region: CSVGSGNRYEQYF. CDR3 DNA: TGCAGCGTTGGGTCGGGCAACCGCTACGAGCAGTACTTC.

This sequence joins TRBV7-8 and TRBJ2-2, with unresolved D. The CDR3 has 14 residues. From germline, CDR1 is SGHVS and CDR2 FQNEAQ. V lost 3 bases and J lost 6, with 11 bases in between. CDR3 amino acids: CASSFPVASGELFF. The CDR3, as DNA: TGTGCCAGCAGCTTTCCCGTTGCTTCCGGGGAGCTGTTTTTT. The full variable domain, completed using reference TRBV7-8 and TRBJ2-2, is GAGVSQSPRYKVAKRGQDVALRCDPISGHVSLFWYQQALGQGPEFLTYFQNEAQLDKSGLPSDRFFAERPEGSVSTLKIQRTQQEDSAVYLCASSFPVASGELFFGEGSRLTVL.

This clonotype rates as medium-sized. The chain couples TRBV30 to TRBJ2-1, with D possibly TRBD1 on 5 matching bases. From germline, CDR1 is GTSNPN and CDR2 SVGIG (reference sequence). Trimming stripped 4 bases from V and 8 bases from J, with 12 bases between. This CDR3 region has 12 residues. For the CDR3, the DNA is TGTGCCTGGAATGTAGGGGTCGATGAGCAGTTCTTC. This sequence encodes CAWNVGVDEQFF.

This chain joins TRBV19 and TRBJ2-3; D is undetermined. V lost 5 bases and J lost 2, with 11 bases in between. This CDR3 spans 14 amino acids. CDR1 LNHDA and CDR2 SQIVND come from the germline V gene (reference sequence). In DNA, the CDR3 is TGTGCCAGTAGTTTAACTCTAACCACAGATACGCAGTATTTT. This sequence encodes CASSLTLTTDTQYF.

The chain links TRBV7-9 to TRBJ2-5; 8 bases match TRBD1. Germline V gene lookup returns CDR1 SEHNR and CDR2 FQNEAQ (reference sequence). Trimming removed 3 bases from V and 5 bases from J; junction bases left unmatched: 11. This CDR3 spans 16 amino acids. CDR3 nucleotide sequence: TGTGCCAGCAGCTTGGTGGACAGGGTTTTTTTGGAGACCCAGTACTTC. As protein: CASSLVDRVFLETQYF.

This chain joins TRBV20-1 and TRBJ2-1; either TRBD1 or TRBD2 may supply D (5 bases each). This CDR3 has 16 residues. Germline V gives CDR1 DFQATT, CDR2 SNEGSKA (reference sequence). V was pared by 6 bases and J by 3 bases, with 21 bases between. Here the CDR3 reads CSARFHLGTVYNEQFF. DNA of the CDR3: TGCAGTGCCAGATTCCACCTAGGGACCGTCTACAATGAGCAGTTCTTC.

This chain joins TRBV6-1 and TRBJ1-2; D is unclear. The V end lost 2 bases, the J end lost 2 bases, and 12 bases lay between the germline ends. This CDR3 has 15 amino acids. From germline, CDR1 is MNHNS and CDR2 SASEGT. The CDR3 nucleotides are TGTGCCAGCAGTGAAACCCAGTATTTAAACTATGGCTACACCTTC. It encodes CASSETQYLNYGYTF.